The source of this T cell receptor beta chain is a study of naive and memory T cell subsets. General study points: TCR transcript changes with activation or differentiation may affect this RNA method.

This clonotype has a handful of counts. Its antigen is not known. V shed 0 bases and J shed 0 bases, with 10 bases lying between them. CDR1 and CDR2 from the germline V gene are SGHKS and YYEKEE (reference sequence). This CDR3 is built from 16 residues. Ligated cDNA underwent four rounds of PCR with nested alpha and beta constant region primers and SP2. In TCRdb, the 5' RACE reads were re-called with MiXCR into one record per CDR3 protein. The sample records tens of thousands of distinct CDR3 sequences, around 8% being singletons. TCR cDNA received a 3' ligated oligonucleotide that carried a UMI. Unsorted total RNA, roughly 1 to 1000 ng, was DNase treated before reverse transcription.

V usage is TRBV5-5 and J usage is TRBJ1-5; D is possibly TRBD1 (5 bases). This sequence was found in a female donor in good health. The DNA of the CDR3 is TGTGCCAGCAGCTTGGTTGAGGGGAGTAGCAATCAGCCCCAGCATTTT. Protein: CASSLVEGSSNQPQHF.